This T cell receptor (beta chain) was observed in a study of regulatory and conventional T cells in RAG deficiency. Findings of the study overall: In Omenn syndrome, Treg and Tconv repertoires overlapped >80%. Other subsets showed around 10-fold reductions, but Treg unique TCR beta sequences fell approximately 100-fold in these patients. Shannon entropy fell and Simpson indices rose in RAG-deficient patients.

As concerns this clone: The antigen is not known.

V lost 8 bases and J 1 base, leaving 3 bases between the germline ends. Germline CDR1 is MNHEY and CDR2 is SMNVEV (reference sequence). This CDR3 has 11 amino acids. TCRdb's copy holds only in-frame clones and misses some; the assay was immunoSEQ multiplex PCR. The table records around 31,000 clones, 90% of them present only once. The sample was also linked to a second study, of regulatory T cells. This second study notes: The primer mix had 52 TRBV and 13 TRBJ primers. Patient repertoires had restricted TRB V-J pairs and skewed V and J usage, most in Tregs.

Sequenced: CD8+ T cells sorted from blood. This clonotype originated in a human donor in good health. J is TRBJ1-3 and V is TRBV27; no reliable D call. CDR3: CASGSGNTIYF. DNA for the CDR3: TGTGCCAGCGGATCTGGAAACACCATATATTTT.